One sample yielded the 5 T cell receptor beta chains listed below, sequenced in a study of blood T cell repertoires in COVID-19. Clones were read by immunoSEQ multiplex PCR, and TCRdb kept only the in-frame ones, dropping some. The sample lists fewer than 500,000 clones; approximately 90% were seen once. Specimen: peripheral blood. The receptors shown here come from a woman between 25 and 40 years old with acute or convalescent COVID-19.

The rearrangement links TRBV3-1 (or the pseudogene TRBV3-2) to TRBJ1-3; 7 positions match TRBD1. The CDR3 loop spans 15 amino acids. Per germline, CDR1 LGHDT and CDR2 YNNKEL (reference sequence). After removal of 4 bases from V and 4 bases from J, the junction contained 7 bases not matched to a gene. This CDR3 is CASSRDPGGGNTIYF. The CDR3 DNA reads TGTGCCAGCAGCCGAGACCCAGGGGGAGGAAACACCATATATTTT.

J is TRBJ2-3 and V is TRBV2; 7 bases are a match to TRBD1. The CDR3 consists of 16 residues. Germline CDR1 and CDR2: SNHLY and FYNNEI. V was pared by 1 base and J by 4 bases, with 8 bases of the junction left unmatched. The CDR3, as DNA: TGTGCCAGCAGTGAAGTCGGGCGAGGGGGCGCAGATACGCAGTATTTT. This translates into CASSEVGRGGADTQYF.

CDR3 region: CASSLGRGHSPLHF. The CDR3 nucleotides are TGTGCCAGCAGCTTAGGCAGGGGGCATTCACCCCTCCACTTT. V and J are TRBV7-2 and TRBJ1-6, with 8 bases that match TRBD1. V was clipped by 1 base and J by 8 bases; unmatched bases: 1. Per the germline V gene, CDR1 is SGHTA and CDR2 is FQGNSA. The length of the CDR3 is 14 residues.

This chain connects TRBV5-6 to TRBJ2-7, with 7 bases lining up with TRBD1. The CDR3 contains 17 residues. V lost 5 bases and J lost 7; bases outside the gene matches: 21. Germline values: CDR1 SGHDT, CDR2 YYEEEE. The CDR3 is CASSPRTRGSPRLEQYF. In DNA form, the CDR3 reads TGTGCCAGCAGTCCTAGGACCAGGGGGAGCCCTCGTCTTGAGCAGTACTTC. The full variable domain, its missing parts supplied by reference TRBV5-6 and TRBJ2-7, is DAGVTQSPTHLIKTRGQQVTLRCSPKSGHDTVSWYQQALGQGPQFIFQYYEEEERQRGNFPDRFSGHQFPNYSSELNVNALLLGDSALYLCASSPRTRGSPRLEQYFGPGTRLTVT.

V usage is TRBV7-9 and J usage is TRBJ2-3; the D gene is possibly TRBD2 (6 bases). Germline V CDR1 and CDR2: SEHNR, FQNEAQ (reference sequence). CDR3 size: 16 residues. Trimming took 5 bases from V and 4 from J, leaving 19 bases between them. The CDR3 coding sequence is TGTGCCAGCAGCCCCTTCGACTTCGGGGAGGCAGATACGCAGTATTTT. Protein sequence: CASSPFDFGEADTQYF.